This T cell receptor (beta chain) was captured in a study of blood T cell repertoires in COVID-19. Overall study: Acute and convalescent COVID-19 samples came from the United States, Italy and Spain.

In the authors' methods: Researchers report that nucleated cell counts were estimated from reference gene primer amplification. Produced via immunoSEQ multiplex PCR; TCRdb's table is partial and in-frame only. The V and J calls and the clone size are those of that table, but D and trimming were determined from the DNA. The sample shows roughly 100,000 clones, around 80% of them seen only once. The CDR3 totals 15 residues. J was trimmed by 3 bases and V by 4 bases; bases with no gene match: 5. CDR1 and CDR2 (germline): KGHSH, LQKENI. The receptor's source is a man in his 70s with acute or convalescent COVID-19. Sequencing was done on a sample of peripheral blood. V usage is TRBV18 and J usage is TRBJ1-1; TRBD1 aligns across 10 bases. In DNA form, the CDR3 reads TGTGCCAGCTCACAAACCGGGACAGGGGACACTGAAGCTTTCTTT. Encoded protein: CASSQTGTGDTEAFF.